Listed here is a single TCR beta chain. Its target is unknown. CDR1 SQVTM and CDR2 ANQGSEA come from the germline V gene. This CDR3 is 14 amino acids long. With 3 bases removed from V and 0 bases from J, the gap between germline ends came to 9 bases. These data come from a study of T cells in localized non-small cell lung cancer. Here immunoSEQ multiplex PCR was the method, and the copy in TCRdb shows in-frame clones only, minus some. The data contain 20,000 to 25,000 clones, approximately 83% of them singletons. Points from the study as a whole: Uninvolved adjacent lung had the highest recorded T cell clonality, with tumor below it. Adjacent lung exhibited a median of about 57 among the 100 most abundant tumor clones.

The source is a male donor at least 60 years old with stage II squamous cell lung carcinoma. The chain links TRBV29-1 to TRBJ1-3; D is unresolved. The sample in question was peripheral blood, obtained before any cancer treatment. The CDR3 DNA reads as TGCAGCGTTGAGACGGTACCCTCTGGAAACACCATATATTTT. Translated: CSVETVPSGNTIYF.